Below are 27 T cell receptor beta chains sequenced from a single sample in a study of early T cells in non-severe SARS-CoV-2 infection (dated by TCRdb to about 2021). The library was obtained by 5' RACE. TCRdb lists the instrument as NextSeq 500. The public reads were run again by TCRdb, first through fastp at Q25 and then through MiXCR, and only productive beta chains were kept. When rows share a CDR3 protein, they turn into one entry using the most common DNA and genes. The sample data list roughly 50,000 distinct CDR3 sequences, and roughly 9.3% of these were observed just once. Of the sample, approximately 15% falls within the top ten clones. The sequenced sample consisted of whole blood. These receptor sequences come from an adult who was a healthcare worker with PCR-confirmed SARS-CoV-2 infection or an uninfected control (not recorded which).

This clonotype turned up a few times. This rearrangement joins TRBV29-1 to TRBJ1-2; weak D call: TRBD1 (6 bases). The CDR3 consists of 13 residues. The V gene's germline CDR1 is SQVTM and CDR2 ANQGSEA. Trimming took off 4 bases at V and 4 bases at J, with 13 bases between the two ends. The chain's CDR3 is CSVVEWTAYGYTF. The CDR3, as DNA: TGCAGCGTTGTCGAGTGGACAGCCTATGGCTACACCTTC.

On this clonotype: An end of the junction differs from the germline gene, which may be a read error. The gene calls are TRBV7-3 and TRBJ2-2; no clear D. CDR1 is SGHTA, CDR2 FQGTGA, per germline. The CDR3 consists of 14 residues. CDR3 nucleotides: TGTGCCAGCAGCGTCCAATTGAACGCCGGGGAGCTGTTTTTT. It specifies CASSVQLNAGELFF.

This clonotype was counted ten times or more. This rearrangement joins TRBV20-1 to TRBJ2-4, with TRBD2 matching 7 bases. CDR3 length equals 18 residues. Germline V gives CDR1 DFQATT, CDR2 SNEGSKA (reference sequence). J lost 0 bases, V lost 6 bases, and 17 bases had no gene match. This chain's CDR3 is CSARFRASGGLAKNIQYF. CDR3 nucleotides: TGCAGTGCCCGTTTCAGGGCTAGCGGAGGACTAGCCAAAAACATTCAGTACTTC.

Ten or more counts support this clonotype. V usage is TRBV7-8 and J usage is TRBJ2-1, with TRBD2 matching 8 bases. The ends lost 2 bases at V and 5 bases at J; junction bases unmatched: 14. CDR1 is SGHVS, CDR2 FQNEAQ, per germline. The CDR3 has 18 amino acids. In DNA, the CDR3 is TGTGCCAGCAGCTTATCCCCCTTACCGGGACTAGGTAACAATGAGCAGTTCTTC. Encoded protein: CASSLSPLPGLGNNEQFF.

This clonotype was counted at least ten times. The chain has TRBV7-8 and TRBJ1-4; 7 bases fit TRBD1. V shed 1 base and J 8 bases; nucleotides not matched to a gene: 7. This CDR3 spans 15 amino acids. Germline assignment: CDR1 SGHVS and CDR2 FQNEAQ. The CDR3 sequence is CASSLGGTAREKLFF. CDR3 DNA sequence: TGTGCCAGCAGCTTAGGCGGGACAGCCAGGGAAAAACTGTTTTTT.

The chain links TRBV2 to TRBJ2-7, with D unresolved. CDR3 size: 12 residues. Trimming stripped 8 bases from V and 1 base from J, with 9 bases between. In germline, CDR1 is SNHLY, CDR2 FYNNEI. The CDR3 reads CASPVPSYEQYF. In DNA, the CDR3 is TGTGCCAGCCCGGTCCCTTCCTACGAGCAGTACTTC. Using reference TRBV2 and TRBJ2-7 for the parts outside the CDR3, the full variable domain is EPEVTQTPSHQVTQMGQEVILRCVPISNHLYFYWYRQILGQKVEFLVSFYNNEISEKSEIFDDQFSVERPDGSNFTLKIRSTKLEDSAMYFCASPVPSYEQYFGPGTRLTVT.

The chain recombines TRBV20-1 with TRBJ2-3, with 7 bases fitting TRBD1. Germline values: CDR1 DFQATT, CDR2 SNEGSKA (reference sequence). The CDR3 length is 16 residues. V lost 1 base to trimming and J lost 4 bases; unmatched junction nucleotides: 11. The CDR3 reads CSARAPRDRVSDTQYF. In nucleotides, the CDR3 is TGCAGTGCTAGAGCTCCCCGCGACAGGGTTTCAGATACGCAGTATTTT.

This clonotype has a count of ten or more. The J gene is TRBJ2-1, the V gene TRBV20-1, with 12 bases identical to TRBD2. V lost 6 bases, J lost 5 bases, and 5 bases stayed unmatched. The CDR3 runs to 14 residues. Per germline, CDR1 DFQATT and CDR2 SNEGSKA (reference sequence). The chain's CDR3 is CSAKTSGSHNEQFF. The CDR3 DNA sequence: TGCAGTGCCAAGACTAGCGGGAGCCACAATGAGCAGTTCTTC.

This clonotype was recorded many times. The rearrangement joins TRBV4-3 to TRBJ1-2; TRBD1 might be the D (5 bases). This CDR3 is 13 amino acids long. Trimming stripped 0 bases from V and 13 bases from J, with 15 bases between. The V gene's germline CDR1 is LGHNA and CDR2 YSLEER. CDR3 bases: TGCGCCAGCAGCCAAGACACAGGACTCAGGAGCACCTTC. As protein: CASSQDTGLRSTF.

In its sample, this clonotype was seen many times. This chain connects TRBV20-1 to TRBJ2-3; the match to TRBD2 covers 10 bases. The CDR3 runs 15 residues. V dropped 0 bases and J dropped 5; count of bases not matched to a gene: 5. CDR1 and CDR2 from the germline V gene are DFQATT and SNEGSKA (reference sequence). This CDR3 is CSARDPGLAKDTQYF. Here the CDR3 DNA reads TGCAGTGCTAGAGACCCGGGACTAGCGAAAGATACGCAGTATTTT.

The J gene is TRBJ1-1, the V gene TRBV29-1; weak D call: TRBD1 (5 bases). The V and J ends lost 3 bases and 3 bases respectively, with 8 bases between them. The CDR3 covers 12 residues. Per the germline V gene, CDR1 is SQVTM and CDR2 is ANQGSEA. In nucleotides, the CDR3 is TGCAGCGTTGATCCCAGGGACACTGAAGCTTTCTTT. This encodes CSVDPRDTEAFF.

V and J are TRBV6-2 or TRBV6-3 and TRBJ2-1; the D is unclear. CDR3 length: 12 amino acids. Trimming shortened V by 4 bases and J by 6 bases, and 7 bases separated the two germline ends. Germline CDR1 reads MNHEY; CDR2 reads SVGEGT. Here the CDR3 DNA reads TGTGCCAGCAGTTTGGCCCCCAATGAGCAGTTCTTC. Its protein is CASSLAPNEQFF.

With regard to this clonotype: At one end the junction does not follow the germline gene, possibly because of a read error. This rearrangement joins TRBV7-2 to TRBJ2-3, with TRBD2 identical over 7 bases. Germline V gene sequence: CDR1 SGHTA, CDR2 FQGNSA. The CDR3 is 15 residues long. This chain's CDR3 is CASSLVGTTKDTQYF. The CDR3 DNA follows: TGCGCCAGCAGCTTAGTTGGGACTACCAAAGATACGCAGTATTTT.

The sample holds many counts of this clonotype. This chain uses TRBV24-1 with TRBJ1-5; D uncertain. From germline, CDR1 is KGHDR and CDR2 SFDVKD. This CDR3 spans 13 amino acids. Trimming shortened V by 9 bases and J by 3 bases, and 11 bases separated the two germline ends. This CDR3 is CATGGTPNQPQHF. Here the CDR3 DNA reads TGTGCCACCGGAGGTACCCCCAATCAGCCCCAGCATTTT.

This clonotype was observed a few times. The rearrangement uses TRBV29-1 and TRBJ2-7; perhaps TRBD2 as D (8 bases). CDR1 is SQVTM and CDR2 is ANQGSEA in the germline V gene. The length of the CDR3 is 15 residues. Trimming took 7 bases from V and 2 from J, leaving 21 bases between them. This chain's CDR3 is CSAREGTDITYEQYF. The CDR3 coding sequence is TGCAGCGCCCGGGAGGGGACAGATATTACCTACGAGCAGTACTTC.

This clonotype was observed a few times. The DNA of the CDR3 is TGTGCCAGCAGTCCAGACAGACGCGTTACCTACGAGCAGTACTTC. Protein product: CASSPDRRVTYEQYF. The gene calls are TRBV3-1 and TRBJ2-7; TRBD1 might be the D (5 bases). Trimming shortened V by 6 bases and J by 2 bases, and 17 bases separated the two germline ends. From germline, CDR1 is LGHDT and CDR2 YNNKEL (reference sequence). The CDR3 runs 15 residues.

About this clonotype: A much larger clone lies one base from this, so it may be a read error. The chain links TRBV29-1 to TRBJ2-7, with 7 bases fitting TRBD1. Germline CDR1 reads SQVTM; CDR2 reads ANQGSEA. The junction had 5 bases not matched to a gene; V was cut back by 6 bases and J by 0 bases. The CDR3 consists of 13 residues. The CDR3 bases are TGCAGCGTACAGGGGTTAAGCTCCTACGAGCAGTACTTC. Protein sequence: CSVQGLSSYEQYF.

The table lists this clonotype with many counts. V and J are TRBV9 and TRBJ2-6, with a weak D call TRBD1 (6 bases). Germline V gene sequence: CDR1 SGDLS, CDR2 YYNGEE. The CDR3 has 17 residues. V was cut by 4 bases and J by 0 bases, with 14 bases left in between. The CDR3 coding sequence is TGTGCCAGCAGCCCTACTGGGGGCCGCTCTGGGGCCAACGTCCTGACTTTC. It codes for CASSPTGGRSGANVLTF.

This clonotype was counted at least ten times. The genes are TRBV4-2 and TRBJ2-1, with 14 bases matching TRBD2. Looked up from germline, CDR1 is LGHNA and CDR2 is YNFKEQ. The CDR3 length is 16 residues. V shed 4 bases and J 9 bases; nucleotides not matched to a gene: 8. This chain's CDR3 is CASSPRGLAGVGEQFF. CDR3 DNA sequence: TGTGCCAGCAGCCCCAGGGGACTAGCGGGAGTTGGTGAGCAGTTCTTC.

The chain couples TRBV5-5 to TRBJ1-5; no clear D gene. The CDR3 has 13 residues. Germline CDR1 SGHKS, CDR2 YYEKEE (reference sequence). Trimming took 3 bases from V and 8 from J, leaving 12 bases between them. CDR3 coding DNA: TGTGCCAGCAGCTGGGGATTCCAGGAGCCCCAGCATTTT. This codes for CASSWGFQEPQHF. Together with reference TRBV5-5 and TRBJ1-5, the CDR3 gives the full variable domain: DAGVTQSPTHLIKTRGQQVTLRCSPISGHKSVSWYQQVLGQGPQFIFQYYEKEERGRGNFPDRFSARQFPNYSSELNVNALLLGDSALYLCASSWGFQEPQHFGDGTRLSIL.

The table lists this clonotype with many counts. The V call is TRBV27, the J call TRBJ2-7, with a weak D call TRBD2 (6 bases). Trimming removed 4 bases from V and 2 bases from J, with 9 bases in between. Looked up from germline, CDR1 is MNHEY and CDR2 is SMNVEV (reference sequence). The CDR3 contains 13 residues. DNA for the CDR3: TGTGCCAGCAGTTGGGGGGATGCCTACGAGCAGTACTTC. Its protein product is CASSWGDAYEQYF.

In its sample, this clonotype was seen many times. V is TRBV12-3 or TRBV12-4 and J is TRBJ2-3; D not resolved. The CDR3 contains 12 residues. Trimming took 3 bases from V and 4 from J, leaving 5 bases between them. As DNA, the CDR3 is TGTGCCAGCAGTTTTTTGTCAGATACGCAGTATTTT. Protein: CASSFLSDTQYF.

The V and J genes are TRBV7-2 and TRBJ2-7; D could derive from TRBD1 or TRBD2 (5 bases each). V lost 0 bases and J 2 bases, leaving 5 bases between the germline ends. Per the germline V gene, CDR1 is SGHTA and CDR2 is FQGNSA. CDR3 length: 13 amino acids. In nucleotides, the CDR3 is TGTGCCAGCAGCTTAGCGGGACCCTACGAGCAGTACTTC. Amino acids: CASSLAGPYEQYF.

This clonotype was counted many times. This sequence joins TRBV2 and TRBJ1-5; 8 bases are shared with TRBD1. Germline values: CDR1 SNHLY, CDR2 FYNNEI. V lost 2 bases, J lost 7 bases, and 7 bases stayed unmatched. The CDR3 has 15 amino acids. CDR3 loop: CASSELTGGQQPQHF. The CDR3 nucleotides are TGTGCCAGCAGTGAACTCACAGGGGGTCAACAGCCCCAGCATTTT.

This clonotype was observed at least ten times. This rearrangement joins TRBV6-1 to TRBJ2-7; D is perhaps TRBD2 (6 bases). Germline assignment: CDR1 MNHNS and CDR2 SASEGT. Trimming removed 2 bases at V and 5 bases at J, with 19 bases between. The CDR3 totals 16 residues. This chain's CDR3 is CASSEFGGWSPNEQYF. The CDR3 DNA follows: TGTGCCAGCAGTGAATTCGGAGGGTGGAGTCCCAACGAGCAGTACTTC.

Only a few counts were recorded for this clonotype. The chain links TRBV9 to TRBJ2-2; 8 positions agree with TRBD1. The V gene's germline CDR1 is SGDLS and CDR2 YYNGEE. Trimming removed 5 bases from V and 2 bases from J; junction bases left unmatched: 2. The length of the CDR3 is 14 residues. The CDR3 sequence: CASRGQVNTGELFF. In DNA, the CDR3 is TGTGCCAGCAGGGGACAGGTAAACACCGGGGAGCTGTTTTTT.

The sample holds a few counts of this clonotype. The chain carries TRBV7-2 and TRBJ2-7, with D tentatively TRBD1 or TRBD2 (6 bases each). Trimming shortened V by 2 bases and J by 5 bases, and 16 bases separated the two germline ends. The germline gives CDR1 SGHTA, CDR2 FQGNSA. The CDR3 totals 15 residues. Here the CDR3 DNA reads TGTGCCAGCAGCTTATCCTCTCGGAGGGGGGACGAGCAGTACTTC. This translates into CASSLSSRRGDEQYF.